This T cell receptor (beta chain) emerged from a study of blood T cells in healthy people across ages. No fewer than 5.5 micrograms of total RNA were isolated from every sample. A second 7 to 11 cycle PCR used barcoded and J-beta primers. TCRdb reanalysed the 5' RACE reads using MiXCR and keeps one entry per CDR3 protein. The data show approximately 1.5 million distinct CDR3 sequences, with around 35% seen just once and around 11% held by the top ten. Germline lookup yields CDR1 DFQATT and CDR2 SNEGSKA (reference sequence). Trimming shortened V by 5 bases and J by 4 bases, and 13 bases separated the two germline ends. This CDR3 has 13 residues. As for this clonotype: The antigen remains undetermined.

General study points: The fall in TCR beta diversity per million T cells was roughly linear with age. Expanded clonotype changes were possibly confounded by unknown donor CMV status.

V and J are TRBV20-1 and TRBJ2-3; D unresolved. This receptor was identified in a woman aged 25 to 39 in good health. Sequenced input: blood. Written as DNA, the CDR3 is TGCAGTGCTCGTGAGAGTTCCGCAGATACGCAGTATTTT. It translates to CSARESSADTQYF.